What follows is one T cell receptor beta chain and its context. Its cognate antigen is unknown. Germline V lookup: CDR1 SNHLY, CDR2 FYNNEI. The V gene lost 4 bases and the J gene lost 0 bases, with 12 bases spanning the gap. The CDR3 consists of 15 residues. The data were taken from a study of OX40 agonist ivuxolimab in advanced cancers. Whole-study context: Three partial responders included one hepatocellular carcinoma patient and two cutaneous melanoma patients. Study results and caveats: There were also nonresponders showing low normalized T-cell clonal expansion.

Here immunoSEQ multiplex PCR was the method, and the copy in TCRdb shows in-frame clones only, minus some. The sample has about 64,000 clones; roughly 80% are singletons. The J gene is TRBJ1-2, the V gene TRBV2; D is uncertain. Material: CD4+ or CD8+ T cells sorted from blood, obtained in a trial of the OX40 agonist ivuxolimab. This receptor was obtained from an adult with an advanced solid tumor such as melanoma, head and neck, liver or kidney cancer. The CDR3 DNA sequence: TGTGCCAGCAGTGTAAGGCAAAGAGCTAACTATGGCTACACCTTC. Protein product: CASSVRQRANYGYTF. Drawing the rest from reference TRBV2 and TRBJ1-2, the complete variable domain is EPEVTQTPSHQVTQMGQEVILRCVPISNHLYFYWYRQILGQKVEFLVSFYNNEISEKSEIFDDQFSVERPDGSNFTLKIRSTKLEDSAMYFCASSVRQRANYGYTFGSGTRLTVV.